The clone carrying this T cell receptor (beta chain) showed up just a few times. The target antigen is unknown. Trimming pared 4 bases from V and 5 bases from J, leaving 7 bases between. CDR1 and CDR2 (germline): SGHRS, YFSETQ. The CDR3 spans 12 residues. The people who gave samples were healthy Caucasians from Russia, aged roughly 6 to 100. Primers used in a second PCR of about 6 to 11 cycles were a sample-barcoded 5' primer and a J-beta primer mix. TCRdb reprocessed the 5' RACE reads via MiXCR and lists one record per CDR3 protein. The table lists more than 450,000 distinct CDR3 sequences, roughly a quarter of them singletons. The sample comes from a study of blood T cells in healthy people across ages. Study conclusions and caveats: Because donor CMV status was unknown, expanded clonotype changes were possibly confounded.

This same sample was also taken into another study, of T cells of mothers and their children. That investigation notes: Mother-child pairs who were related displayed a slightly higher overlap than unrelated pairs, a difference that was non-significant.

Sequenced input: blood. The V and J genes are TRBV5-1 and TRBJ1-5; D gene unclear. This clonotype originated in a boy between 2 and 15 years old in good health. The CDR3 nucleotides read TGCGCCAGCAGCGAGAATCATCAGCCCCAGCATTTT. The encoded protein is CASSENHQPQHF.